Following are 20 T cell receptor beta chains from one sample sequenced in a study of blood T cell repertoires in COVID-19. Assay: immunoSEQ multiplex PCR; the TCRdb copy retains only in-frame clones and omits some. The sample gives 35,000 to 55,000 clones, roughly nine tenths of which show up once; 4.5% to 7% is in the top ten. The specimen sequenced was peripheral blood. The origin of the receptors is a human donor in a cohort sampled during active COVID-19.

The chain carries TRBV3-1 (or the pseudogene TRBV3-2) and TRBJ2-3; TRBD2 matches 11 bases. Germline values: CDR1 LGHDT, CDR2 YNNKEL (reference sequence). The CDR3 runs 17 residues. With 0 bases clipped from V and 2 bases from J, the junction kept 4 bases outside the gene matches. As DNA, the CDR3 is TGTGCCAGCAGCCAAGATTATAGCGGGGGGGCCACAGATACGCAGTATTTT. This gives the protein CASSQDYSGGATDTQYF.

Concerning this clone itself: Its ends do not fully match the called genes, so a read error is possible. The identical CDR3 is also encoded by other nucleotide sequences in the sample. The chain is built from TRBV7-3 and TRBJ2-2, with a weak D call TRBD2 (5 bases). The CDR3 consists of 13 residues. The germline gives CDR1 SGHTA, CDR2 FQGTGA. This chain's CDR3 is CASSPANTGELFF. DNA of the CDR3: TGTGCCAGCAGCCCAGCGAACACCGGGGAGCTATTTTTT.

This chain's CDR3 is CASSNDNEAGTSGGVPYNEQFF. The CDR3 region has the DNA TGTGCCAGCAGCAATGACAACGAGGCCGGGACTAGCGGGGGGGTTCCCTACAATGAGCAGTTCTTC. The V gene is TRBV21-1, the J gene TRBJ2-1; the table calls TRBD2, which could not be checked here. TRBV21-1 is a pseudogene segment. The CDR3 covers 22 residues.

V gene TRBV5-1 combines with J gene TRBJ1-1; 7 positions agree with TRBD1. J gave up 5 bases and V 6 bases, and 10 bases lay outside the gene matches. The CDR3 totals 14 residues. Germline V gene lookup returns CDR1 SGHRS and CDR2 YFSETQ. The CDR3 sequence: CASTLGQAETEAFF. The CDR3 DNA follows: TGCGCCAGCACCCTTGGACAGGCAGAGACTGAAGCTTTCTTT.

The CDR3 is CASTVGEFASPLHF. The CDR3 DNA follows: TGTGCCAGCACGGTTGGAGAGTTCGCATCACCCCTCCACTTT. The chain has TRBV6-6 and TRBJ1-6; D remains unclear. V shed 7 bases and J shed 10 bases, with 17 bases lying between them. The CDR3 is 14 residues long. CDR1 is MNHNY, CDR2 SVGAGI, per germline (reference sequence).

This chain links TRBV4-3 with TRBJ1-3; no reliable D call. V lost 0 bases to trimming and J lost 0 bases, with 12 bases between them. Germline CDR1 and CDR2: LGHNA and YSLEER. The CDR3 covers 17 residues. CDR3: CASSQDALGSSGNTIYF. The CDR3 nucleotides are TGCGCCAGCAGCCAAGACGCGTTAGGGAGCTCTGGAAACACCATATATTTT.

The gene calls are TRBV4-2 and TRBJ2-3; tentatively, D is TRBD2 (6 bases). Trimming removed 1 base at V and 3 bases at J, with 20 bases between. CDR1 LGHNA and CDR2 YNFKEQ come from the germline V gene. The CDR3 loop spans 18 amino acids. CDR3 in DNA: TGTGCCAGCAGCCAAGCGGGACCCGTGGGTGGGGGGACAGATACGCAGTATTTT. Its protein is CASSQAGPVGGGTDTQYF.

The chain links TRBV2 to TRBJ1-5, with TRBD1 identical over 8 bases. Germline V gene sequence: CDR1 SNHLY, CDR2 FYNNEI. The CDR3 sequence is 14 residues long. J gave up 4 bases and V 9 bases, and 8 bases lay outside the gene matches. CDR3 nucleotides: TGTGCCAGTTCGCAGGGGGCGCGAAATCAGCCCCAGCATTTT. It yields the protein CASSQGARNQPQHF. The full variable domain, its missing parts supplied by reference TRBV2 and TRBJ1-5, is EPEVTQTPSHQVTQMGQEVILRCVPISNHLYFYWYRQILGQKVEFLVSFYNNEISEKSEIFDDQFSVERPDGSNFTLKIRSTKLEDSAMYFCASSQGARNQPQHFGDGTRLSIL.

There are a few counts of this clone. The V and J genes are TRBV15 and TRBJ1-6; no reliable D call. CDR1 and CDR2 (germline): LNHNV, YYDKDF (reference sequence). This CDR3 has 13 residues. Trimming stripped 1 base from V and 7 bases from J, with 5 bases between. CDR3 sequence (DNA): TGTGCCACCAGCAGAGTAGAGAATTCACCCCTCCACTTT. This translates into CATSRVENSPLHF. Complete variable domain (other parts from reference TRBV15 and TRBJ1-6): DAMVIQNPRYQVTQFGKPVTLSCSQTLNHNVMYWYQQKSSQAPKLLFHYYDKDFNNEADTPDNFQSRRPNTSFCFLDIRSPGLGDTAMYLCATSRVENSPLHFGNGTRLTVT.

The chain recombines TRBV27 with TRBJ2-7; TRBD1 matches at 7 bases. Germline CDR1 is MNHEY and CDR2 is SMNVEV (reference sequence). V lost 6 bases to trimming and J lost 2 bases; unmatched junction nucleotides: 4. The CDR3 is made up of 13 amino acids. The CDR3 coding sequence is TGTGCCAGCAGGAGGACAGGTACCTACGAGCAGTACTTC. This translates into CASRRTGTYEQYF.

The V gene is TRBV7-8, the J gene TRBJ2-5; 9 positions match TRBD1. The germline CDR1 and CDR2 sequences are SGHVS and FQNEAQ. V gave up 5 bases and J gave up 2 bases; unmatched junction bases: 3. The CDR3 runs to 14 residues. DNA of the CDR3: TGTGCCAGCAGCCCGGGACAGGGTCAAGAGACCCAGTACTTC. Its protein is CASSPGQGQETQYF.

This clone showed up just once. The chain uses TRBV13 and TRBJ2-1; D gene unclear. The CDR3 has 16 amino acids. V dropped 2 bases and J dropped 3 bases, with 14 bases sitting between them. Germline loops: CDR1 PRHDT, CDR2 FYEKMQ (reference sequence). CDR3 sequence (DNA): TGTGCCAGCAGCTTAAGCAGAGCCAGAGGCTACAATGAGCAGTTCTTC. As protein: CASSLSRARGYNEQFF.

This clone was counted only a few times. The chain couples TRBV4-1 to TRBJ1-4, with TRBD1 identical over 7 bases. The CDR3 totals 15 residues. The germline gives CDR1 MGHRA, CDR2 YSYEKL. The V and J ends lost 1 base and 4 bases, in that order; junction bases with no gene match: 3. The CDR3 sequence is CASSQGDSDNEKLFF. The CDR3 DNA reads as TGCGCCAGCAGCCAAGGGGACAGCGATAATGAAAAACTGTTTTTT.

The rearrangement uses TRBV7-3 and TRBJ2-3, with 8 nucleotides matching TRBD2. Trimming cost V 4 bases and J 0 bases; bases outside gene matches: 9. There are 17 residues in the CDR3. In germline, CDR1 is SGHTA, CDR2 FQGTGA. CDR3 nucleotide sequence: TGTGCCAGCAGCTCAAAGGTGTCTAGCGGGAGCACAGATACGCAGTATTTT. This encodes CASSSKVSSGSTDTQYF.

V and J are TRBV13 and TRBJ2-5; D not resolved. The length of the CDR3 is 13 residues. Germline CDR1 PRHDT, CDR2 FYEKMQ (reference sequence). Trimming shortened V by 3 bases and J by 0 bases, and 5 bases separated the two germline ends. Written as DNA, the CDR3 is TGTGCCAGCAGCTTTTCGTACCAAGAGACCCAGTACTTC. Its protein is CASSFSYQETQYF.

The rearrangement joins TRBV4-3 to TRBJ2-7; 13 bases line up with TRBD2. Germline values: CDR1 LGHNA, CDR2 YSLEER. V was pared by 0 bases and J by 3 bases, with 20 bases of the junction left unmatched. CDR3 length: 22 residues. CDR3 in DNA: TGCGCCAGCAGCCAAGATGTGGTAAGAAAGGTACTAGCGGGAGGGCCGAGCTACGAGCAGTACTTC. Amino acid sequence: CASSQDVVRKVLAGGPSYEQYF.

The sample holds one count of this clone. The chain couples TRBV6-5 to TRBJ2-7; TRBD2 matches 8 bases. Germline lookup yields CDR1 MNHEY and CDR2 SVGAGI. The ends lost 5 bases at V and 6 bases at J; junction bases unmatched: 9. The CDR3 contains 14 residues. CDR3 in amino acids: CASSKRELVSEQYF. CDR3 nucleotide sequence: TGTGCCAGCAGTAAGCGGGAGTTAGTTTCCGAGCAGTACTTC.

This clone was seen only once. The chain recombines TRBV4-2 with TRBJ2-2; TRBD2 matches 11 bases. CDR1 and CDR2 (germline): LGHNA, YNFKEQ. V lost 5 bases and J lost 5; bases outside the gene matches: 7. This CDR3 spans 16 amino acids. The DNA for the CDR3 is TGTGCCAGCAGCTCCCGGACTAGCGGGTTAACCGGGGAGCTGTTTTTT. It translates to CASSSRTSGLTGELFF.

The chain has TRBV6-5 and TRBJ1-6; D unclear. Trimming left V 5 bases short and J 7 bases short, with 9 bases between. Germline values: CDR1 MNHEY, CDR2 SVGAGI. The CDR3 contains 13 residues. The DNA of the CDR3 is TGTGCCAGCAGTCCAAGCCCCAATTCACCCCTCCACTTT. It yields the protein CASSPSPNSPLHF.

CDR3 protein: CASSLGLAGVTSYNEQFF. The DNA of the CDR3 is TGTGCCAGCAGCCTGGGACTAGCGGGGGTTACATCCTACAATGAGCAGTTCTTC. The chain uses TRBV4-2 and TRBJ2-1, with 14 bases that match TRBD2. CDR3 size: 18 residues. V gave up 4 bases and J gave up 1 base; unmatched junction bases: 6. The germline V gene encodes CDR1 LGHNA and CDR2 YNFKEQ.